These 29 T cell receptor beta chains came from one sample sequenced in a study of Graves' ophthalmopathy and Graves' hyperthyroidism (dated by TCRdb to between 2017 and 2018). For sequencing, an Illumina HiSeq 2000 was employed. For repertoire sequencing, the TCR beta CDR3 regions were amplified from RNA transcripts. The first round of RT-PCR was done with HTBI primers and the Qiagen OneStep RT-PCR kit, and was followed by a second round of multiplex PCR, then size selection and purification. In TCRdb, the public reads were trimmed at Q25 with fastp and aligned with MiXCR, with productive beta chains retained. All rows with the same CDR3 protein become a single entry with the most common DNA and genes. This sample is represented by about 500,000 distinct CDR3 sequences; under 40% of them were singletons. Jointly, the top ten make up about 4% of the sample. What was sequenced was peripheral blood or thyroid tissue (not recorded which). These receptors originate from an adult man with Graves' hyperthyroidism.

This clonotype was seen ten or more times. The genes are TRBV5-8 and TRBJ1-1; TRBD1 matches 10 bases. The ends lost 1 base at V and 3 bases at J; junction bases unmatched: 3. Germline CDR1 and CDR2: SGHTS and YDEGEE. The CDR3 covers 15 residues. This CDR3 reads CASSLKTGGDTEAFF. As DNA, the CDR3 is TGTGCCAGCAGCTTGAAGACAGGGGGCGACACTGAAGCTTTCTTT.

This clonotype appeared a few times. J is TRBJ2-7 and V is TRBV20-1; D unresolved. With 5 bases removed from V and 6 bases from J, the gap between germline ends came to 11 bases. Germline V gene sequence: CDR1 DFQATT, CDR2 SNEGSKA (reference sequence). The CDR3 extends over 11 amino acids. Here the CDR3 DNA reads TGCAGTGCTGATGTTCTGGGCGAGCAGTACTTC. Protein: CSADVLGEQYF.

This chain connects TRBV7-9 to TRBJ2-7; D is perhaps TRBD1 or TRBD2 (5 bases each). The CDR3 has 16 amino acids. Germline V CDR1 and CDR2: SEHNR, FQNEAQ (reference sequence). V lost 3 bases, J lost 0 bases, and 15 bases lay in between. This chain's CDR3 is CASSFDRDGSSYEQYF. For the CDR3, the DNA is TGTGCCAGCAGCTTTGACCGGGACGGTAGCTCCTACGAGCAGTACTTC.

This clonotype was picked up many times. The rearrangement links TRBV7-4 to TRBJ2-7; D not resolved. Trimming stripped 2 bases from V and 2 bases from J, with 13 bases between. Germline CDR1 reads SGHVT; CDR2 reads SQSDAQ. The CDR3 is made up of 15 amino acids. The CDR3 here is CASSLPVIIAYEQYF. The DNA for the CDR3 is TGTGCCAGCAGCTTACCAGTAATAATAGCCTACGAGCAGTACTTC.

The chain combines TRBV7-2 with TRBJ1-5; D not resolved. Germline CDR1 is SGHTA and CDR2 is FQGNSA. V was clipped by 4 bases and J by 11 bases, with 9 bases between them. This CDR3 spans 11 amino acids. This CDR3 reads CASSSVETQHF. The CDR3 bases are TGTGCCAGCAGCTCAGTGGAGACCCAGCATTTT.

This clonotype has at least ten counts. The chain is built from TRBV12-3 or TRBV12-4 and TRBJ2-7; tentative D call: TRBD2 (6 bases). Trimming left V 5 bases short and J 4 bases short, with 15 bases between. The CDR3 has 14 amino acids. CDR3 residues: CASSPPGREYEQYF. The CDR3 bases are TGTGCCAGCAGTCCACCTGGACGGGAGTACGAGCAGTACTTC.

The chain recombines TRBV19 with TRBJ2-5, with 8 positions matching TRBD1. With 8 bases clipped from V and 5 bases from J, the junction kept 13 bases outside the gene matches. Germline CDR1 and CDR2: LNHDA and SQIVND (reference sequence). The CDR3 length is 15 residues. The CDR3: CASDWTGNTGETQYF. The CDR3 coding sequence is TGTGCCAGTGACTGGACAGGGAACACCGGGGAGACCCAGTACTTC. Complete variable domain (other parts from reference TRBV19 and TRBJ2-5): DGGITQSPKYLFRKEGQNVTLSCEQNLNHDAMYWYRQDPGQGLRLIYYSQIVNDFQKGDIAEGYSVSREKKESFPLTVTSAQKNPTAFYLCASDWTGNTGETQYFGPGTRLLVL.

In nucleotides, the CDR3 is TGTGCCACCAGTGCCGATGGGAGACCCCAAGAGACCCAGTACTTC. Its protein product is CATSADGRPQETQYF. The rearrangement uses TRBV24-1 and TRBJ2-5; D might be TRBD2 (5 bases). V dropped 5 bases and J dropped 1 base, with 13 bases sitting between them. The CDR3 spans 15 residues. CDR1 is KGHDR, CDR2 SFDVKD, per germline.

This clonotype was recorded a few times. The junction and the germline gene differ at one end; a read error may be behind it. This chain uses TRBV7-7 with TRBJ2-3; 12 bases are a match to TRBD2. The CDR3 runs to 18 residues. Germline CDR1 and CDR2: SSHAT and FNYEAQ (reference sequence). The DNA for the CDR3 is TGTGCTAGCAGCTTAGATGTGACTAGCGGGAGAAGCACAGATACGCAGTATTTT. This codes for CASSLDVTSGRSTDTQYF.

Concerning this clonotype itself: Possible read error: a much larger clone is one base away. Likely a read error: the CDR3 ends without its conserved phenylalanine or tryptophan. The rearrangement uses TRBV12-3 or TRBV12-4 and TRBJ1-2; weak D call: TRBD1 (5 bases). V was cut by 4 bases and J by 8 bases, with 14 bases left in between. The CDR3 covers 13 residues. For the CDR3, the DNA is TGTGCCAGCAGTTCCTTCGGGGCAGGAGGCTACACCCTC. It translates to CASSSFGAGGYTL.

This clonotype was recorded a few times. This rearrangement joins TRBV5-6 to TRBJ1-3; no reliable D call. The CDR3 consists of 15 residues. The V and J ends lost 4 bases and 4 bases respectively, with 15 bases between them. The germline CDR1 and CDR2 sequences are SGHDT and YYEEEE. The CDR3 reads CASSDSGSLGNTIYF. Written as DNA, the CDR3 is TGTGCCAGCAGCGACTCCGGGAGCCTCGGAAACACCATATATTTT.

The sample holds many counts of this clonotype. The chain recombines TRBV6-5 with TRBJ1-1; possibly TRBD1 for D (5 bases). Trimming shortened V by 7 bases and J by 0 bases, and 15 bases separated the two germline ends. The CDR3 runs to 15 residues. Per germline, CDR1 MNHEY and CDR2 SVGAGI. The chain's CDR3 is CASNPGKGMNTEAFF. The CDR3 nucleotides are TGTGCCAGCAACCCAGGGAAAGGGATGAACACTGAAGCTTTCTTT.

This clonotype was picked up many times. This chain links TRBV12-3 or TRBV12-4 with TRBJ2-7; 10 nucleotides line up with TRBD1. The V gene end was trimmed by 5 bases and the J gene end by 6 bases; junction bases not matched to a gene: 7. The CDR3 extends over 14 amino acids. CDR3 in DNA: TGTGCCAGCAGTCCCGGGACAGGGGAGGCCGAGCAGTACTTC. Translating gives CASSPGTGEAEQYF.

This clonotype was detected ten times or more. Compared with germline, one end of the junction differs, possibly owing to a read error. The gene calls are TRBV5-1 and TRBJ2-7, with 9 bases aligning to TRBD1. Germline CDR1 is SGHRS and CDR2 is YFSETQ. CDR3 size: 15 residues. In DNA, the CDR3 is TGTGCCAGCAGCGTGGGACAGGGTACGTCCTACGAGCAGTACTTC. This codes for CASSVGQGTSYEQYF.

A few counts support this clonotype. This sequence joins TRBV29-1 and TRBJ2-5; 12 bases are a match to TRBD2. The CDR3 totals 16 residues. The germline V gene encodes CDR1 SQVTM and CDR2 ANQGSEA. V gave up 4 bases and J gave up 0 bases; unmatched junction bases: 6. CDR3 coding DNA: TGCAGCGTTGCTAGGACTAGCGGGGACTACCAAGAGACCCAGTACTTC. It specifies CSVARTSGDYQETQYF.

This clonotype showed up many times. This rearrangement joins TRBV7-9 to TRBJ1-2, with D possibly matching TRBD1 (5 bases). Looked up from germline, CDR1 is SEHNR and CDR2 is FQNEAQ (reference sequence). This CDR3 is 12 amino acids long. Trimming removed 3 bases at V and 6 bases at J, with 8 bases between. CDR3: CASSLGTDGYTF. As DNA, the CDR3 is TGTGCCAGCAGCTTGGGGACGGATGGCTACACCTTC.

This clonotype showed up just a few times. The V gene is TRBV6-1, the J gene TRBJ2-7, with 8 bases aligning to TRBD1. Per the germline V gene, CDR1 is MNHNS and CDR2 is SASEGT. This CDR3 is 13 amino acids long. V was clipped by 11 bases and J by 7 bases; unmatched bases: 13. DNA of the CDR3: TGTGCCGGAATGAGCAGGGGGCGGCAAGAGCAGTACTTC. This sequence encodes CAGMSRGRQEQYF.

The V gene is TRBV5-1, the J gene TRBJ1-4; 8 bases line up with TRBD1. CDR1 and CDR2 (germline): SGHRS, YFSETQ. The CDR3 totals 13 residues. J lost 8 bases, V lost 4 bases, and 4 bases had no gene match. For the CDR3, the DNA is TGCGCCAGCAGCGGGACAGGAGGCGAAAAACTGTTTTTT. It is translated as CASSGTGGEKLFF.

This clonotype was observed at least ten times. The CDR3 nucleotides are TGTGCCAGCAATGGGGCCACCTATGGCTACACCTTC. Protein: CASNGATYGYTF. J is TRBJ1-2 and V is TRBV5-8; a possible D gene is TRBD1 (5 bases). Germline V CDR1 and CDR2: SGHTS, YDEGEE. The CDR3 is made up of 12 amino acids. V dropped 6 bases and J dropped 4 bases, with 10 bases sitting between them.

The J gene is TRBJ2-3, the V gene TRBV12-3 or TRBV12-4, with D possibly matching TRBD1 (5 bases). V shed 3 bases and J shed 5 bases, with 9 bases lying between them. The CDR3 is made up of 13 amino acids. This chain's CDR3 is CASSFSGQDTQYF. As DNA, the CDR3 is TGTGCCAGCAGTTTTTCAGGGCAAGATACGCAGTATTTT.

This clonotype was found many times. V gene TRBV10-3 combines with J gene TRBJ1-1; D not resolved. V lost 3 bases, J lost 2 bases, and 4 bases lay in between. Per the germline V gene, CDR1 is ENHRY and CDR2 is SYGVKD. CDR3 length equals 12 residues. The DNA of the CDR3 is TGTGCCATCAGTGATGGCAACACTGAAGCTTTCTTT. Protein sequence: CAISDGNTEAFF.

CDR3 nucleotide sequence: TGTGCCAGCAGCACCACAGGGGGTACTGGAAACACCATATATTTT. As protein: CASSTTGGTGNTIYF. The chain joins TRBV7-9 to TRBJ1-3; 8 positions agree with TRBD1. V dropped 5 bases and J dropped 2; count of bases not matched to a gene: 5. The CDR3 loop spans 15 amino acids. Germline CDR1 is SEHNR and CDR2 is FQNEAQ (reference sequence).

The V and J genes are TRBV2 and TRBJ2-1; TRBD2 agrees at 13 bases. The germline V gene encodes CDR1 SNHLY and CDR2 FYNNEI. V dropped 8 bases and J dropped 7; count of bases not matched to a gene: 5. This CDR3 contains 14 residues. This CDR3 reads CASERTSGRNEQFF. CDR3 coding DNA: TGTGCCAGCGAGAGGACTAGCGGGAGAAATGAGCAGTTCTTC.

The sample holds many counts of this clonotype. The V and J genes are TRBV10-3 and TRBJ1-2, with 7 bases identical to TRBD1. The CDR3 runs 11 residues. The germline V gene encodes CDR1 ENHRY and CDR2 SYGVKD. V shed 10 bases and J 3 bases; nucleotides not matched to a gene: 2. The CDR3: CATTGDYGYTF. CDR3 bases: TGTGCCACTACAGGGGACTATGGCTACACCTTC.

Remarks on this clonotype: A much larger clone is a single base away; this may be a read error. The chain joins TRBV9 to TRBJ2-2; unclear D gene. CDR1 is SGDLS, CDR2 YYNGEE, per germline. The CDR3 sequence is 13 residues long. In DNA form, the CDR3 reads TGTGCCAACAGCGTAGGAGAATACGGGGAGCTGTTTTTT. This translates into CANSVGEYGELFF.

Written as DNA, the CDR3 is TGTGCCAGCAGTAACAGGGGCCCCTGGCAAGAGACCCAGTACTTC. The encoded protein is CASSNRGPWQETQYF. This rearrangement joins TRBV12-3 or TRBV12-4 to TRBJ2-5; TRBD1 agrees at 7 bases. Trimming cost V 5 bases and J 2 bases; bases outside gene matches: 8. The CDR3 is 15 residues long.

In its sample, this clonotype was seen a few times. V is TRBV15 and J is TRBJ1-3, with 7 bases lining up with TRBD1. The CDR3 totals 16 residues. The ends lost 0 bases at V and 6 bases at J; junction bases unmatched: 8. Germline V CDR1 and CDR2: LNHNV, YYDKDF (reference sequence). The CDR3 bases are TGTGCCACCAGCAGAGATCCTAGGGGGCGTGAAAACACCATATATTTT. Its translation is CATSRDPRGRENTIYF.

The rearrangement joins TRBV7-3 to TRBJ2-1; 11 nucleotides line up with TRBD2. The V gene end was trimmed by 4 bases and the J gene end by 0 bases; junction bases not matched to a gene: 8. Germline loops: CDR1 SGHTA, CDR2 FQGTGA. This CDR3 region has 18 residues. The CDR3 DNA is TGTGCCAGCAGCTCGCCGGGACTAGCGGCCAGCTCCTACAATGAGCAGTTCTTC. Encoded protein: CASSSPGLAASSYNEQFF.

The chain links TRBV29-1 to TRBJ1-5; 7 nucleotides line up with TRBD1. Trimming cost V 5 bases and J 2 bases; bases outside gene matches: 3. CDR3 length equals 13 residues. Germline lookup yields CDR1 SQVTM and CDR2 ANQGSEA. The CDR3 reads CSVRDSGNQPQHF. CDR3 sequence (DNA): TGCAGCGTTAGGGACAGTGGCAATCAGCCCCAGCATTTT.